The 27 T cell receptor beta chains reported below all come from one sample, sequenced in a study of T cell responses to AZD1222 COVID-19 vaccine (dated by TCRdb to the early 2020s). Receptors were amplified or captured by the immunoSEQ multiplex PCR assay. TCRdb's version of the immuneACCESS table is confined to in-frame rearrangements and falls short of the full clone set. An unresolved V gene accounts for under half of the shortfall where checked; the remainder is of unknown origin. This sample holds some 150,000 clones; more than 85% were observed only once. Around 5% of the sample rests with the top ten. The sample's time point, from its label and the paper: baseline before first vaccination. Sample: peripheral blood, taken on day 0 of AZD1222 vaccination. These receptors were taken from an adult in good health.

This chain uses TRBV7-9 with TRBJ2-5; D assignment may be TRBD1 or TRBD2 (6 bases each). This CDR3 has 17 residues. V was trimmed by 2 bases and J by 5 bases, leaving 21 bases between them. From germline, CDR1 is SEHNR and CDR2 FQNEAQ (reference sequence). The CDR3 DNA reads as TGTGCCAGCAGCTTATTTCCCAGGTGGAGGGGGAAGGAGACCCAGTACTTC. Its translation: CASSLFPRWRGKETQYF. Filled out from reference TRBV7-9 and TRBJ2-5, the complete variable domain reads DTGVSQNPRHKITKRGQNVTFRCDPISEHNRLYWYRQTLGQGPEFLTYFQNEAQLEKSRLLSDRFSAERPKGSFSTLEIQRTEQGDSAMYLCASSLFPRWRGKETQYFGPGTRLLVL.

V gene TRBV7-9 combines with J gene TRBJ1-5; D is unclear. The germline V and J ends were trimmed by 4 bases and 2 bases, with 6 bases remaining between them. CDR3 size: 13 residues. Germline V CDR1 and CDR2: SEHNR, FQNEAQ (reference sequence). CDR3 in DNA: TGTGCCAGCAGCTCCCTAGGCAATCAGCCCCAGCATTTT. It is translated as CASSSLGNQPQHF.

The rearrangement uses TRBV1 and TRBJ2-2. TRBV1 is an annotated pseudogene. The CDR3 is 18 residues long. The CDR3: CTSSQDFRGEANTGELFF. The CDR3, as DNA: TGCACCAGCAGCCAAGACTTTAGGGGGGAGGCGAACACCGGGGAGCTGTTTTTT.

Written as DNA, the CDR3 is TGTGCCAGCAGCTTATCGGAGGTACGGAACACTGAAGCTTTCTTT. Amino acids: CASSLSEVRNTEAFF. The chain links TRBV7-8 to TRBJ1-1, with D unclear. V lost 2 bases and J lost 1, with 11 bases in between. Germline CDR1 SGHVS, CDR2 FQNEAQ. The CDR3 contains 15 residues.

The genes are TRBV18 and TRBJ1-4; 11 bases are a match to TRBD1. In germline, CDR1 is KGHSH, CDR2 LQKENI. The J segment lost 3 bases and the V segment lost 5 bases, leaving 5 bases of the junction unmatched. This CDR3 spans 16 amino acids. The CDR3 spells CASSRTGGEPNEKLFF. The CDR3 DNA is TGTGCCAGCTCAAGGACAGGGGGCGAGCCTAATGAAAAACTGTTTTTT. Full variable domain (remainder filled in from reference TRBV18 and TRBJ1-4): NAGVMQNPRHLVRRRGQEARLRCSPMKGHSHVYWYRQLPEEGLKFMVYLQKENIIDESGMPKERFSAEFPKEGPSILRIQQVVRGDSAAYFCASSRTGGEPNEKLFFGSGTQLSVL.

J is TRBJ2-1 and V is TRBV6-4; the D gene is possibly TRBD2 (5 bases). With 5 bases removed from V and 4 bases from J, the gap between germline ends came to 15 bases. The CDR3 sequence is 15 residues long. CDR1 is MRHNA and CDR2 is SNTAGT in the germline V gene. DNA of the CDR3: TGTGCCAGCAGTAGGACTCCTACAACATACAATGAGCAGTTCTTC. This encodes CASSRTPTTYNEQFF.

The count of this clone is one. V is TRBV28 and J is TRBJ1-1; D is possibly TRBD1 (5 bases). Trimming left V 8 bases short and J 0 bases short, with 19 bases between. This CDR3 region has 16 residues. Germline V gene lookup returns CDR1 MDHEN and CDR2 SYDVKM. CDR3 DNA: TGTGCCAGCGGTCGAGTGGGACCGATCATGAACACTGAAGCTTTCTTT. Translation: CASGRVGPIMNTEAFF. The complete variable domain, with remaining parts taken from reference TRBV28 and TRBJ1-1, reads DVKVTQSSRYLVKRTGEKVFLECVQDMDHENMFWYRQDPGLGLRLIYFSYDVKMKEKGDIPEGYSVSREKKERFSLILESASTNQTSMYLCASGRVGPIMNTEAFFGQGTRLTVV.

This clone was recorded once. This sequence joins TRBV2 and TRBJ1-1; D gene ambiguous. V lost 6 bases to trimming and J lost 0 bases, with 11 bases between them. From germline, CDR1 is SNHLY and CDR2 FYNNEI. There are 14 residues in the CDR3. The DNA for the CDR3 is TGTGCCAGCAGCCCGGGATGGATGAACACTGAAGCTTTCTTT. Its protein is CASSPGWMNTEAFF.

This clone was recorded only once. The CDR3 protein is CASTLSTSAISYEQYF. CDR3 bases: TGTGCCAGCACCCTTTCGACTAGCGCCATCTCCTACGAGCAGTACTTC. This chain links TRBV5-5 with TRBJ2-7; TRBD2 matches at 8 bases. The CDR3 runs 16 residues. V trimming: 6 bases; J trimming: 0 bases; junction bases outside the gene matches: 11. Germline CDR1 and CDR2: SGHKS and YYEKEE (reference sequence).

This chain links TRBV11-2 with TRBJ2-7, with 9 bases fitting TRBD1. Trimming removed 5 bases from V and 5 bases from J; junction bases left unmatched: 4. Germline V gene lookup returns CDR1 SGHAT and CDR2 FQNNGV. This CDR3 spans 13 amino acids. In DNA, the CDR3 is TGTGCCAGCAGCATGGACAGGGGTCACGAGCAGTACTTC. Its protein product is CASSMDRGHEQYF.

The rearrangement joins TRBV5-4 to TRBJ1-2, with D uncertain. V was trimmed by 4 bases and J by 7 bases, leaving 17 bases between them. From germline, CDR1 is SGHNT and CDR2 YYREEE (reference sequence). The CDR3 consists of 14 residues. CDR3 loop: CASSAPQISSGYTF. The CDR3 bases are TGTGCCAGCAGCGCCCCGCAGATTAGTTCTGGCTACACCTTC. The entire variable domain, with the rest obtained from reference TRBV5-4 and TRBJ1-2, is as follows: ETGVTQSPTHLIKTRGQQVTLRCSSQSGHNTVSWYQQALGQGPQFIFQYYREEENGRGNFPPRFSGLQFPNYSSELNVNALELDDSALYLCASSAPQISSGYTFGSGTRLTVV.

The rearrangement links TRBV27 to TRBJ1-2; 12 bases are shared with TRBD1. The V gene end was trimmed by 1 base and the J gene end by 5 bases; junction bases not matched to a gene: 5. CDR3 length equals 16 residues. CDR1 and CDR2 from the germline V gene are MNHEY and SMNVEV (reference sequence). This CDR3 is CASSLLGTGGLYGYTF. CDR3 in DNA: TGTGCCAGCAGTTTATTAGGGACAGGGGGCTTGTATGGCTACACCTTC.

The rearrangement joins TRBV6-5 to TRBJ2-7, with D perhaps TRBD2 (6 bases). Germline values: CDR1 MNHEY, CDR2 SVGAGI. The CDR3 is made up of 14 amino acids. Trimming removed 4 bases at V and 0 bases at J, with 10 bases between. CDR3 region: CASSSGLNSYEQYF. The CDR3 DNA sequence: TGTGCCAGCAGTTCCGGACTAAACTCCTACGAGCAGTACTTC.

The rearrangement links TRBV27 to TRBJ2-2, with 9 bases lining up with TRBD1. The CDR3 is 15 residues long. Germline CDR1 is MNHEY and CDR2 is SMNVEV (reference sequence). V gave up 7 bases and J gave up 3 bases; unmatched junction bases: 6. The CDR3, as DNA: TGTGCCAGCACCAAGGGGACAGGGCACACCGGGGAGCTGTTTTTT. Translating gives CASTKGTGHTGELFF.

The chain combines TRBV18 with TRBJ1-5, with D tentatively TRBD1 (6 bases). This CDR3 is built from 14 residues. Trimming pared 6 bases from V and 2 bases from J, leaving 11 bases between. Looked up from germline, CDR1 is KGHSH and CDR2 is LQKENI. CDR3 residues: CASSQGSGNQPQHF. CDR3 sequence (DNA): TGTGCCAGCTCCCAGGGGTCGGGCAATCAGCCCCAGCATTTT.

CDR3 nucleotide sequence: TGTGCCAGCAGTGAAGTTCGACGTCTAGCGGGAGAGAGGAATGAGCAGTTCTTC. Translation gives CASSEVRRLAGERNEQFF. The chain carries TRBV6-1 and TRBJ2-1; 10 nucleotides align to TRBD2. This CDR3 has 18 amino acids. Trimming at V came to 1 base and at J to 7 bases, leaving 13 bases not matched to a gene. Germline V CDR1 and CDR2: MNHNS, SASEGT.

This CDR3 is CASMPGLRTYEQYF. CDR3 DNA sequence: TGTGCCAGCATGCCGGGACTACGGACCTACGAGCAGTACTTC. The gene calls are TRBV2 and TRBJ2-7, with 7 bases matching TRBD2. V was clipped by 7 bases and J by 2 bases; unmatched bases: 8. This CDR3 is 14 amino acids long. Germline-derived CDR1 and CDR2 are SNHLY and FYNNEI.

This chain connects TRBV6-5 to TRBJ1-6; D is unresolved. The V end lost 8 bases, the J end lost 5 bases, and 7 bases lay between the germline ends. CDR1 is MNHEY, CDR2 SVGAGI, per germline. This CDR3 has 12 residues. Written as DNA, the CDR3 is TGTGCCAGCGCGGACGATAATTCACCCCTCCACTTT. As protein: CASADDNSPLHF.

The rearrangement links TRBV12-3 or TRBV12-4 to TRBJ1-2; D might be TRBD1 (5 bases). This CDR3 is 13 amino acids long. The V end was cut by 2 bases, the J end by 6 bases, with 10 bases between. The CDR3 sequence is CASSLSQGHGYTF. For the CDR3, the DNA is TGTGCCAGCAGTTTATCGCAGGGTCATGGCTACACCTTC.

DNA of the CDR3: TGTGCCAGCAGCTTCAAACTAGCGGGAGGGTACGAGCAGTACTTC. It encodes CASSFKLAGGYEQYF. V and J are TRBV5-6 and TRBJ2-7, with 13 bases matching TRBD2. The CDR3 is made up of 15 amino acids. Germline V lookup: CDR1 SGHDT, CDR2 YYEEEE. The V and J ends lost 2 bases and 4 bases, in that order; junction bases with no gene match: 3.

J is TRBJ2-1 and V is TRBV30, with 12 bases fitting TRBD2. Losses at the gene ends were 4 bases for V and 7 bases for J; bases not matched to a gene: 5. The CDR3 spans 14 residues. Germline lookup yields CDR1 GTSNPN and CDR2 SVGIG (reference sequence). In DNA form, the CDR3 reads TGTGCCTGGATGCTAGCGGGAGGGCTTAATGAGCAGTTCTTC. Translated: CAWMLAGGLNEQFF. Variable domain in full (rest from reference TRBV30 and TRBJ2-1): SQTIHQWPATLVQPVGSPLSLECTVEGTSNPNLYWYRQAAGRGLQLLFYSVGIGQISSEVPQNLSASRPQDRQFILSSKKLLLSDSGFYLCAWMLAGGLNEQFFGPGTRLTVL.

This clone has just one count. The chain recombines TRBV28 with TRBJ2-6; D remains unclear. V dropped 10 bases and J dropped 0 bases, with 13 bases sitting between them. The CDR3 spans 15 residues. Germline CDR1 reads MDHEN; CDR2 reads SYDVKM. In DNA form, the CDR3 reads TGTGCCACCAAGGGCCCATACTCTGGGGCCAACGTCCTGACTTTC. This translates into CATKGPYSGANVLTF.

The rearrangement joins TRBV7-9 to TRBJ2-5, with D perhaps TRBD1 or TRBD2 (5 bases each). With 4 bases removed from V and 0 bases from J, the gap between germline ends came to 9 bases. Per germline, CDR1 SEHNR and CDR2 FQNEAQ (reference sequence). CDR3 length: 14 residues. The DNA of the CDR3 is TGTGCCAGCAGCTATGAGGGGTACCAAGAGACCCAGTACTTC. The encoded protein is CASSYEGYQETQYF.

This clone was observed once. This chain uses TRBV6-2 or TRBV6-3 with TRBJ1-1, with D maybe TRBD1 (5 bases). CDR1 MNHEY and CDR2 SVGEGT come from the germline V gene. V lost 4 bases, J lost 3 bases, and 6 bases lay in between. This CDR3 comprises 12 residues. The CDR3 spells CASSWGYTEAFF. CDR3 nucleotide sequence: TGTGCCAGCAGTTGGGGCTACACTGAAGCTTTCTTT.

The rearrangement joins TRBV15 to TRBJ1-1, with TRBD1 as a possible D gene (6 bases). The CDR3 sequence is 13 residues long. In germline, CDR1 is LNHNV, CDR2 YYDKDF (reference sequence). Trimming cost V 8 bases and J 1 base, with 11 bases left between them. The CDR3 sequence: CATGDTRNTEAFF. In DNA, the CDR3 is TGTGCCACCGGGGACACTAGGAACACTGAAGCTTTCTTT.

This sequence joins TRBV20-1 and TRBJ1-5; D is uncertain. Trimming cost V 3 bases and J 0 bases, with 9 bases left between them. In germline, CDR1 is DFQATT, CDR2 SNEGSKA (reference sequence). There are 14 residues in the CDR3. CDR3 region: CSASPGLSNQPQHF. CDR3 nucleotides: TGCAGTGCTAGTCCGGGCCTTAGCAATCAGCCCCAGCATTTT.

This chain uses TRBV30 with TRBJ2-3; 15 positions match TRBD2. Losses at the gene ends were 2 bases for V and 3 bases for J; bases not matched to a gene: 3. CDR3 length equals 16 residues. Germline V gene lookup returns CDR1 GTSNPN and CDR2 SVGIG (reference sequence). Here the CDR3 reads CAWSIGLAGGTDTQYF. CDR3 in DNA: TGTGCCTGGAGTATCGGACTAGCGGGAGGGACAGATACGCAGTATTTT.